Only one count was recorded for the clone carrying this T cell receptor (beta chain). Germline CDR1 is MNHEY and CDR2 is SVGAGI. This CDR3 is 10 amino acids long. The V and J ends lost 8 bases and 10 bases respectively, with 10 bases between them. Measured with immunoSEQ multiplex PCR; TCRdb has only the in-frame clones, and not every one. The sample lists 150,000 to 200,000 clones; 88% were seen once. The entry originates in a study of blood T cell repertoires in COVID-19. Overall study: From the United States, Italy and Spain came samples of acute and convalescent COVID-19. T cells, B-cell-depleted T cells, or PBMCs provided the cDNA or gDNA that served as material.

The sequenced sample was peripheral blood. The chain links TRBV6-5 to TRBJ2-3; tentative D call: TRBD2 (5 bases). The sequence was obtained from a human donor in a cohort sampled during active COVID-19. In DNA form, the CDR3 reads TGTGCCAGCGGGGAGCTTGCGCAGTATTTT. The encoded protein is CASGELAQYF.